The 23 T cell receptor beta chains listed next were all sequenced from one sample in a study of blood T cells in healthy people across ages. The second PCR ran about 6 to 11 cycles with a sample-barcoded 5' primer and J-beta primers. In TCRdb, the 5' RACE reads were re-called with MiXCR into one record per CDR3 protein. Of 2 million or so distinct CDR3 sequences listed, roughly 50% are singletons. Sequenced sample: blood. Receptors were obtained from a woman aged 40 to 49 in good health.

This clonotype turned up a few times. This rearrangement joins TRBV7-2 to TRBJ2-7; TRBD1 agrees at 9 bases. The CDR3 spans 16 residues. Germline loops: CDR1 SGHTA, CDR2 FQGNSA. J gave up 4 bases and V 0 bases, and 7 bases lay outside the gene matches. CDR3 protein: CASSLAQQGAGYEQYF. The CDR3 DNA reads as TGTGCCAGCAGCTTAGCGCAACAGGGGGCAGGGTACGAGCAGTACTTC.

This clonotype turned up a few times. DNA of the CDR3: TGCAGTGCTAGTTCAGGGTGGGATCAGCCCCAGCATTTT. Encoded protein: CSASSGWDQPQHF. The genes are TRBV20-1 and TRBJ1-5; D might be TRBD1 (5 bases). The germline CDR1 and CDR2 sequences are DFQATT and SNEGSKA (reference sequence). With 3 bases removed from V and 5 bases from J, the gap between germline ends came to 11 bases. The CDR3 totals 13 residues.

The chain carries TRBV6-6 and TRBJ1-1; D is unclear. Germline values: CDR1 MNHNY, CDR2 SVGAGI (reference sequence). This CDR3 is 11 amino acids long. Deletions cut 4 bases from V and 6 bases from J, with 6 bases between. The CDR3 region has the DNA TGTGCCAGCAGTTTGCACTCTGAAGCTTTCTTT. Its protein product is CASSLHSEAFF.

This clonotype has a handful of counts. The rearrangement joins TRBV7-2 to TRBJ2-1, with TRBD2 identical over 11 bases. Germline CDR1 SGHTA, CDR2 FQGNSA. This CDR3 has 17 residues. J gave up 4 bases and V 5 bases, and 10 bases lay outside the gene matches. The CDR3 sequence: CASSDKLAGVTYNEQFF. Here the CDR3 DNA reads TGTGCCAGCAGCGACAAACTAGCGGGGGTTACGTACAATGAGCAGTTCTTC.

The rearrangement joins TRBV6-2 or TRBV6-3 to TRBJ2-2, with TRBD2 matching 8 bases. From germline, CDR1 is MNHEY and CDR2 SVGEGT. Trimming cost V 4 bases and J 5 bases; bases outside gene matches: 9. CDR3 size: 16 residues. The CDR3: CASSSLSSGETGELFF. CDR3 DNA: TGTGCCAGCAGTTCCTTGAGTAGCGGGGAGACCGGGGAGCTGTTTTTT.

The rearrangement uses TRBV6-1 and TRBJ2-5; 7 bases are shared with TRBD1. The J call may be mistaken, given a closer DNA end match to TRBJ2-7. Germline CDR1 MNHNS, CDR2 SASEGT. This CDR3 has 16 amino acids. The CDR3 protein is CASSEARFEGGDEQYF. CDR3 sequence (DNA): TGTGCCAGCAGTGAAGCCCGTTTTGAAGGGGGCGACGAGCAGTACTTC.

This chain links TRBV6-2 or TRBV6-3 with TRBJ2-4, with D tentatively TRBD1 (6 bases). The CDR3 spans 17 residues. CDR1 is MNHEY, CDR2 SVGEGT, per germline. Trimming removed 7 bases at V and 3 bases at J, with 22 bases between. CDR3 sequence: CASTPGATAYRKNIQYF. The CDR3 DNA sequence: TGTGCCAGCACCCCAGGGGCAACTGCTTACCGCAAAAACATTCAGTACTTC.

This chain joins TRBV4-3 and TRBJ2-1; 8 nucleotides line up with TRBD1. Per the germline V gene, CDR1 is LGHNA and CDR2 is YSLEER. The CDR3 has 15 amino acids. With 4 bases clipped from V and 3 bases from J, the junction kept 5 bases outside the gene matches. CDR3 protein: CASSRQGAGYNEQFF. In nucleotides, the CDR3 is TGCGCCAGCAGCCGCCAGGGGGCTGGCTACAATGAGCAGTTCTTC.

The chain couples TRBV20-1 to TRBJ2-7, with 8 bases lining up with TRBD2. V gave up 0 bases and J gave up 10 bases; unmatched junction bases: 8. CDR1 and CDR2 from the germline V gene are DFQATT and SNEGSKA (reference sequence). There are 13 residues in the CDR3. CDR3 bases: TGCAGTGCTAGAGATCCCCCGGGGGGGCCTCAGTACTTC. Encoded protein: CSARDPPGGPQYF.

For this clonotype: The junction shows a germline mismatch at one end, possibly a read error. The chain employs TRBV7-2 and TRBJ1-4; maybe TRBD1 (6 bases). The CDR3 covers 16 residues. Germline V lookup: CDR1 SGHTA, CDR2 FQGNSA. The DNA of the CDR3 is TGTGCCAGCAGCCTCAACTACGGGGGCACTAATGAAAAACCGTTTTTT. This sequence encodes CASSLNYGGTNEKPFF.

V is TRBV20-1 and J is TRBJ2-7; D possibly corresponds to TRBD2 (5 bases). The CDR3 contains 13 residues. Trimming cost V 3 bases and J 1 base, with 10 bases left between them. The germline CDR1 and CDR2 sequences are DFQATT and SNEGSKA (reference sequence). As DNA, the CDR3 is TGCAGTGCTAGCCGGGGATTTTCCTACGAGCAGTACTTC. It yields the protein CSASRGFSYEQYF.

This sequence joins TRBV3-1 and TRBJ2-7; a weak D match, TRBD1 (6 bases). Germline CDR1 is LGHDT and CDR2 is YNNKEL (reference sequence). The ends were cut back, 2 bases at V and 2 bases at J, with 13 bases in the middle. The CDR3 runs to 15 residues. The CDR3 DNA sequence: TGTGCCAGCAGCCAATCGCAGGGGAGAGCCTACGAGCAGTACTTC. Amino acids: CASSQSQGRAYEQYF.

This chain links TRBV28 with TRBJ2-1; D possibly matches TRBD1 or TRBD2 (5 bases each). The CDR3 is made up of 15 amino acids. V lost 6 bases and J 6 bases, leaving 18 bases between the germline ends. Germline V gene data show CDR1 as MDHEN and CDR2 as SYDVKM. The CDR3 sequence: CASRGETILSNEQFF. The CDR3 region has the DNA TGTGCCAGCAGAGGGGAGACAATCTTGAGCAATGAGCAGTTCTTC.

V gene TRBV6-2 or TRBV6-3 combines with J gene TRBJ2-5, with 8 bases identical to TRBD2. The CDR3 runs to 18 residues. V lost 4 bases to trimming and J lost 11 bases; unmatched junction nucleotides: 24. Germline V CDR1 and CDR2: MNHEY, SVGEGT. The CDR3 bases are TGTGCCAGCAGTTTTTCTCTTCAGCGGGGGACTGATTACAATGAGCAGTACTTC. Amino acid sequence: CASSFSLQRGTDYNEQYF.

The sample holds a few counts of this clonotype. Here the CDR3 reads CASKGLAKNIQYF. DNA of the CDR3: TGTGCCAGCAAAGGACTAGCCAAAAACATTCAGTACTTC. The genes are TRBV12-3 or TRBV12-4 and TRBJ2-4; tentative D call: TRBD2 (5 bases). This CDR3 has 13 residues. Trimming stripped 7 bases from V and 0 bases from J, with 7 bases between.

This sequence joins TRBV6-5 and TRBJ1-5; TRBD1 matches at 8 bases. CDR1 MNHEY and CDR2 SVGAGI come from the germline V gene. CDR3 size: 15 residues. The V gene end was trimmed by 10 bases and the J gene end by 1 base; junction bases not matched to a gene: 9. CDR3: CATSITGGSNQPQHF. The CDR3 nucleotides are TGTGCCACCTCTATTACAGGGGGGAGCAATCAGCCCCAGCATTTT.

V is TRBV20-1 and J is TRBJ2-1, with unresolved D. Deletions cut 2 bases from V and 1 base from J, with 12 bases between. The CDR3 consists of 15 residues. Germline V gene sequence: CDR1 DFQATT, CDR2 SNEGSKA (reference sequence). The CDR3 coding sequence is TGCAGTGCTAGATCCGGACGAGCATCCTACAATGAGCAGTTCTTC. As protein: CSARSGRASYNEQFF.

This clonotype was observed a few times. The CDR3: CASRADMSSYNEQFF. DNA for the CDR3: TGTGCCAGCAGAGCGGACATGAGCTCCTACAATGAGCAGTTCTTC. The V call is TRBV27, the J call TRBJ2-1; D possibly matches TRBD1 or TRBD2 (5 bases each). In germline, CDR1 is MNHEY, CDR2 SMNVEV (reference sequence). V lost 6 bases and J lost 0, with 12 bases in between. The CDR3 sequence is 15 residues long.

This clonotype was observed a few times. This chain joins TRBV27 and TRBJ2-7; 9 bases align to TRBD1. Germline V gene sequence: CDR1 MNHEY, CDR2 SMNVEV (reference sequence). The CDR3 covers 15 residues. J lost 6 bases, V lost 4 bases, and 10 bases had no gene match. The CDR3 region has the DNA TGTGCCAGCAGTTGGGGACAGGGATTACTTGCCGAGCAGTACTTC. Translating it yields CASSWGQGLLAEQYF.

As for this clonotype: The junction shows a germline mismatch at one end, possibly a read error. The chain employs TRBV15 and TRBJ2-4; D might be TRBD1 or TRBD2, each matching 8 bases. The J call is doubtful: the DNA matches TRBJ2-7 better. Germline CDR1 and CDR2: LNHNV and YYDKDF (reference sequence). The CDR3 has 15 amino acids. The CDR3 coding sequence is TGTGCCACCAGCGGAGACAGGGGACTAGCCTACGAGCAGTACTTC. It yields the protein CATSGDRGLAYEQYF.

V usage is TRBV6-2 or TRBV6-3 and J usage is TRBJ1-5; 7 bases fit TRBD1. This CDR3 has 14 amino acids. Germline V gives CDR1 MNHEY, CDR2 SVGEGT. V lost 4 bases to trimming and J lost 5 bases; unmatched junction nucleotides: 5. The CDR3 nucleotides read TGTGCCAGCAGTTCCGACAGGGAATATCAGCCCCAGCATTTT. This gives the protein CASSSDREYQPQHF.

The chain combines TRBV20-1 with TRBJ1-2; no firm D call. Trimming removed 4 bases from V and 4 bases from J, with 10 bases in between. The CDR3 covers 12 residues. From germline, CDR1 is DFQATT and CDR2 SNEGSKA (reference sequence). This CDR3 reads CSAMYQPYGYTF. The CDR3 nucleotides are TGCAGTGCTATGTATCAGCCCTATGGCTACACCTTC.

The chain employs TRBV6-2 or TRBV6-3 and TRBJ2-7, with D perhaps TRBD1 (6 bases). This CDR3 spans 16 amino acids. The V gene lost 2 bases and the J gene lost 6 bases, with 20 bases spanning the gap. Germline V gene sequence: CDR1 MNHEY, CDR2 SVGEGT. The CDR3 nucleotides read TGTGCCAGCAGTTACCCCCCGGGACACCCCACGGCCGAGCAGTACTTC. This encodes CASSYPPGHPTAEQYF.